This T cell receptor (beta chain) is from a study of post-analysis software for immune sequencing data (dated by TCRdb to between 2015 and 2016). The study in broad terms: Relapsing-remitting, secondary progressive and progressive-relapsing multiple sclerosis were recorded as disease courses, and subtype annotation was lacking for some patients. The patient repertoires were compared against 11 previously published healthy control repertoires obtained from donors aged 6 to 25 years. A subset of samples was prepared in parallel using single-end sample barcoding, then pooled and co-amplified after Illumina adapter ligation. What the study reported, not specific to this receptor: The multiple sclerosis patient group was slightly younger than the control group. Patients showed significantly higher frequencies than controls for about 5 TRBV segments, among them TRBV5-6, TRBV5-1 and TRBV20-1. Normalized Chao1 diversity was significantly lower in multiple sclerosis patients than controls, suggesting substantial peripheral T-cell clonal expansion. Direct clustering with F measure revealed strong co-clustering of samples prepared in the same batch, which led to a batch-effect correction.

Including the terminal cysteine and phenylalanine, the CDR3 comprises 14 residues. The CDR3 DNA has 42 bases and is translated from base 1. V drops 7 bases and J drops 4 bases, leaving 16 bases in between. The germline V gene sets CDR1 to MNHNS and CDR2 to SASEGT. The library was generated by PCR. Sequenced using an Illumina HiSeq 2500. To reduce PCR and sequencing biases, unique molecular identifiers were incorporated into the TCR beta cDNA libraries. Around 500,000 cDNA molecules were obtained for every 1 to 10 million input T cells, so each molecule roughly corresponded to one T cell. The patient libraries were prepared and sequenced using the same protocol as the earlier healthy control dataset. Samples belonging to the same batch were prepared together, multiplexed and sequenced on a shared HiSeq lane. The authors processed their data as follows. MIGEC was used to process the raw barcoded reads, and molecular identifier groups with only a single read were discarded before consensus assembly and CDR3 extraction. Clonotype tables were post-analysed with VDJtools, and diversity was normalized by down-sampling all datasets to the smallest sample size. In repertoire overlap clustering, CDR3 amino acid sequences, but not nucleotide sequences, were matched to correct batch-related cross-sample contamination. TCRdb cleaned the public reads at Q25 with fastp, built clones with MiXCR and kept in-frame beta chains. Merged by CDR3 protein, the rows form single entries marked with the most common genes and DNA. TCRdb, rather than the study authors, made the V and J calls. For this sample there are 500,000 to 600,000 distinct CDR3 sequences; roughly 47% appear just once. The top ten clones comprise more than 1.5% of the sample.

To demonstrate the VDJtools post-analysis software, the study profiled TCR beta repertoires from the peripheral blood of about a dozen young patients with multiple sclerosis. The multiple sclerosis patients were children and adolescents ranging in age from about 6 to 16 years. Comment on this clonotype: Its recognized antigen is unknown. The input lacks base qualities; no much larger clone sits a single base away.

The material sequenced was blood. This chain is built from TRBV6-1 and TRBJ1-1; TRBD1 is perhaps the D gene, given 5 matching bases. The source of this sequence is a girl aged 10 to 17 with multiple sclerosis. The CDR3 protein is CASTRQWGSTEAFF. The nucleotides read TGTGCCAGCACGCGGCAGTGGGGGAGCACTGAAGCTTTCTTT.